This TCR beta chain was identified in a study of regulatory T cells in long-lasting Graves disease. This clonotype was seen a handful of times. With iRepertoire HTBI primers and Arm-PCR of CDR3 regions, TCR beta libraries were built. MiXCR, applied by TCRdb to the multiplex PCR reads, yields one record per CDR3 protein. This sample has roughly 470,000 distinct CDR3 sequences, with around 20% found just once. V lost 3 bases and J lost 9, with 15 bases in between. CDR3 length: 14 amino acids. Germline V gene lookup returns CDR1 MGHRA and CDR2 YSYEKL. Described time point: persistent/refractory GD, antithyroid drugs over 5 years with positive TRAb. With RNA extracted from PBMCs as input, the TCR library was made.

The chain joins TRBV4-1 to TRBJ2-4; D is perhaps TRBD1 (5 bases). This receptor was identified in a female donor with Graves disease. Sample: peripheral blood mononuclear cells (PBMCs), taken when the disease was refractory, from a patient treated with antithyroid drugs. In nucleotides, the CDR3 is TGCGCCAGCAGCCAGGCAGATAGGGGCGGCATTCAGTACTTC. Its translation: CASSQADRGGIQYF.